This entry describes one T cell receptor beta chain. These data come from a study of blood T cell repertoires in COVID-19. Looking at the study overall: From the United States, Italy and Spain came samples of acute and convalescent COVID-19.

TCRdb's copy holds only in-frame clones and misses some; the assay was immunoSEQ multiplex PCR. The repertoire has 65,000 to 85,000 clones, roughly 91% of them found once; the top ten carry about 20%. This TCR was sampled from a human donor in a cohort sampled during active COVID-19. The sequenced material came from peripheral blood.

The CDR3 DNA reads as TGTGCCAGCAGTCCGGGGGACAGGGTTGGCTACACCTTC. Protein: CASSPGDRVGYTF. The chain couples TRBV28 to TRBJ1-2; TRBD1 matches at 9 bases. There are 13 residues in the CDR3. V shed 5 bases, J shed 7 bases, and the junction held 5 bases outside the gene matches. Germline V gene data show CDR1 as MDHEN and CDR2 as SYDVKM.